What follows is one T cell receptor (beta chain) and its context. Its target is unknown. The source of the sample is a study of human CD8 memory T cell subsets. Points from the study as a whole: Estimation with Chao1 suggested higher diversity among stem-like memory T cells relative to precursor exhausted T cells.

By UMI-labeled 5' RACE, the TCR beta libraries were made. How the authors handled the data: Clonotype counts of functional CDR3 beta ranged from 3,000 to 18,000 in each TCR beta library. With the 5' RACE reads reprocessed, TCRdb shows one record per CDR3 protein and no DNA. The V and J calls here are based on TCRdb, not the publication. The sample includes roughly 17,000 distinct CDR3 sequences. This CDR3 is 16 amino acids long. Looked up from germline, CDR1 is MDHEN and CDR2 is SYDVKM. Sequencing was done on a sample of CD8+ stem-like memory T cells (TSCM and TCM) sorted from PBMCs. Subset reported: stem-like memory CD8 T cells (TSTEM), CCR7+ PD-1- TIGIT-. This chain joins TRBV28 and TRBJ2-7; checking the TCRdb D call of TRBD1 is not possible without DNA. This clonotype originated in a human donor in good health. The CDR3 region is CASSFRPGQNPYEQYF. The variable domain in full, completed from reference TRBV28 and TRBJ2-7, reads DVKVTQSSRYLVKRTGEKVFLECVQDMDHENMFWYRQDPGLGLRLIYFSYDVKMKEKGDIPEGYSVSREKKERFSLILESASTNQTSMYLCASSFRPGQNPYEQYFGPGTRLTVT.